The entry that follows covers one T cell receptor beta chain sequence. This sample is drawn from a study of blood T cell repertoires in COVID-19. The overall study: From T cells, B-cell-depleted T cells, or PBMCs came the material, which was cDNA or gDNA.

The J segment lost 4 bases and the V segment lost 1 base, leaving 4 bases of the junction unmatched. This CDR3 spans 16 amino acids. The V gene's germline CDR1 is SGHDT and CDR2 YYEEEE. The protocol was immunoSEQ multiplex PCR, while the TCRdb copy is restricted to in-frame clones and leaves out a portion. The sample lists 150,000 or so clones, about 89% occurring once. Material: peripheral blood. This sequence joins TRBV5-6 and TRBJ2-2; 10 nucleotides line up with TRBD2. This TCR derives from a man aged 50 or older with acute or convalescent COVID-19. In nucleotides, the CDR3 is TGTGCCAGCAGCTTGAGCACTAGCGGGATCACCGGGGAGCTGTTTTTT. Protein sequence: CASSLSTSGITGELFF.